This T cell receptor (beta chain) was identified during a study of regulatory T cells in long-lasting Graves disease. This clonotype was seen ten or more times. The time point here: newly diagnosed GD, antithyroid drugs for less than 3 months. PBMCs provided the RNA from which the TCR library was made. Construction of TCR beta libraries relied on iRepertoire HTBI primers and on Arm-PCR targeting CDR3 regions. TCRdb analysed the multiplex PCR reads with MiXCR anew, one entry per CDR3 protein. This table has 390,000 or so distinct CDR3 sequences, about 10% appearing once. These data were also reused for a study on T cells in Graves' hyperthyroidism and ophthalmopathy.

The specimen comprised peripheral blood mononuclear cells (PBMCs), sampled at new diagnosis, from a patient treated with antithyroid drugs. The source is a woman aged 18-29 years with Graves disease.

Written as DNA, the CDR3 is TGTGCCAGCAGTCAGGGACACACCGGGGAGCTGTTTTTT. Protein: CASSQGHTGELFF. V and J are TRBV28 and TRBJ2-2; either TRBD1 or TRBD2 may fit D (5 bases each). V was cut by 5 bases and J by 3 bases, with 7 bases left in between. CDR1 and CDR2 (germline): MDHEN, SYDVKM. CDR3 length equals 13 residues.